The TCR beta chain under discussion was sequenced for a study of blood T cells in healthy people across ages. CDR3 length: 15 residues. Looked up from germline, CDR1 is MGHRA and CDR2 is YSYEKL. Trimming cost V 2 bases and J 3 bases, with 12 bases left between them. Regarding the study as a whole: Per million T cells, TCR beta diversity dropped roughly linearly as age increased.

Primed by a sample-barcoded 5' primer and a J-beta primer mix, a second PCR proceeded for roughly 6 to 12 cycles. One entry per CDR3 protein results from TCRdb running MiXCR on the 5' RACE reads. This repertoire shows about 400,000 distinct CDR3 sequences, about 55% found once; its top ten account for 45% to 65%. Concerning this clonotype itself: Antigen unknown.

PBMCs numbering at least 6 million were isolated per sample. Total RNA, at least 6 micrograms per sample, came from PBMCs. Sequencing input: blood. The TCR originated in a man in his 60s in good health. The V call is TRBV4-1, the J call TRBJ2-3; a weak D match, TRBD1 (5 bases). For the CDR3, the DNA is TGCGCCAGCAGCCAACAGGGAAGGGGTACAGATACGCAGTATTTT. Amino acids: CASSQQGRGTDTQYF.